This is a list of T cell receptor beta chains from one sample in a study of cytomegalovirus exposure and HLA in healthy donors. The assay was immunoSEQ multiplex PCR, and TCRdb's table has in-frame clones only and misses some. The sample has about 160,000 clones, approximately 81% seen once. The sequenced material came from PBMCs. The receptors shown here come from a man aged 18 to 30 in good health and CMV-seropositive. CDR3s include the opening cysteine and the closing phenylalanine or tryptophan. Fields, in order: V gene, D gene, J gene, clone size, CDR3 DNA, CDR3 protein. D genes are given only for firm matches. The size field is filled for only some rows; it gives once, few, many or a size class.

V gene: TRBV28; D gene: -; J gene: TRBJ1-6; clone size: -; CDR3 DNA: TGTGCCAGCAGTTTGGGCAGCTCCTATAATTCACCCCTCCACTTT; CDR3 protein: CASSLGSSYNSPLHF
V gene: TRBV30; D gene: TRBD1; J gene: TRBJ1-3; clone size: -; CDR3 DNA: TGTGCCTTTAGGGGGCCGGGAAAGTCTGGAAACACCATATATTTT; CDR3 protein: CAFRGPGKSGNTIYF
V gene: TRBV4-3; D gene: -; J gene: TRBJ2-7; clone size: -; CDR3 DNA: TGCGCCAGCAGCGAGGGAAGTGGACAGAGCTACGAGCAGTACTTC; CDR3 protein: CASSEGSGQSYEQYF
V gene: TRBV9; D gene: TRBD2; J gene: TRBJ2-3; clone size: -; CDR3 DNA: TGTGCCAGCAGCGTAGGCGGGGGGCAGGGCACAGATACGCAGTATTTT; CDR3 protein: CASSVGGGQGTDTQYF
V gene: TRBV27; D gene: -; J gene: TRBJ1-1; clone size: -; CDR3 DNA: TGTGCCAGCAGTTTGCGGGGCGGGAGCACTGAAGCTTTCTTT; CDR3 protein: CASSLRGGSTEAFF
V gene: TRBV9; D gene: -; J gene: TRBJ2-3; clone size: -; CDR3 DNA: TGTGCCAGCAGCGTAAGTTCGGCTAGCCTGACAGATACGCAGTATTTT; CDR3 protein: CASSVSSASLTDTQYF
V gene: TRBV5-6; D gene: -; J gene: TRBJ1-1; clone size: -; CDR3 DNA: TGTGCCAGCAGCTTGGTGGGCCAAGGGAACACTGAAGCTTTCTTT; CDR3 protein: CASSLVGQGNTEAFF
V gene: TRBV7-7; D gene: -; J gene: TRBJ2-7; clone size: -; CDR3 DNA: TGTGCCAGCAGCTTAGGGTTGGGAGGTGGCTACGAGCAGTACTTC; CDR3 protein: CASSLGLGGGYEQYF
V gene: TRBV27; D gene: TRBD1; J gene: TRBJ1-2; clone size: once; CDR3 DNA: TGTGCCAGCTGGGGACAGTGGGGCTACACCTTC; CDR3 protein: CASWGQWGYTF
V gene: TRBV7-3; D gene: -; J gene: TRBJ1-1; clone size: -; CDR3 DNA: TGTGCCAGCAGCCGAGGGGGGGACACTGAAGCTTTCTTT; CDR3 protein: CASSRGGDTEAFF
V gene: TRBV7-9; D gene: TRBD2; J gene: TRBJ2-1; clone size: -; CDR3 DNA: TGTGCCAGCAGCTTAGCGCTCTGGACTAGCGGGGAGTACAATGAGCAGTTCTTC; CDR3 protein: CASSLALWTSGEYNEQFF
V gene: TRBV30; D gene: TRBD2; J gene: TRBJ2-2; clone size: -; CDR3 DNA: TGTGCCTGGAGACCCGGGGGGGCACACACCGGGGAGCTGTTTTTT; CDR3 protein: CAWRPGGAHTGELFF
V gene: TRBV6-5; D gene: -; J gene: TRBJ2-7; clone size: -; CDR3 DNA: TGTGCCAGCAGTTACTCGCGGGGGCCCTACGAGCAGTACTTC; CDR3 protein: CASSYSRGPYEQYF
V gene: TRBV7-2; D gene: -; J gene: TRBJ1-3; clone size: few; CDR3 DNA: TGTGCCAGCAGCTCACAGCCCCCCTCCTCTGGAAACACCATATATTTT; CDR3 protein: CASSSQPPSSGNTIYF
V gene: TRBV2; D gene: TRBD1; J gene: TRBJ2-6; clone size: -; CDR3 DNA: TGTGCCAGCAGTGAAACGACAGGGGGTGTCTCTGGGGCCAACGTCCTGACTTTC; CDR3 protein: CASSETTGGVSGANVLTF
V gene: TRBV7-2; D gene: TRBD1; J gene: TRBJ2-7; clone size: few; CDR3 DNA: TGTGCCAGCAGCTTAGCCCCGAAGGGACAGGGCTACGAGCAGTACTTC; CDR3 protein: CASSLAPKGQGYEQYF
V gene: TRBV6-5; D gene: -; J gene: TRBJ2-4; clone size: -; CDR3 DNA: TGTGCCAGCAGTTACGCCCCTACCAAAAACATTCAGTACTTC; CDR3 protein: CASSYAPTKNIQYF
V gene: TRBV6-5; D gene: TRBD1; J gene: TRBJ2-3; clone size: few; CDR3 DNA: TGTGCCAGCAGTTACAGGGACAGGAGCACAGATACGCAGTATTTT; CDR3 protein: CASSYRDRSTDTQYF
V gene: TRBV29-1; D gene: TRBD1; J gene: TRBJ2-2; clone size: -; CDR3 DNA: TGCAGCGTCGGACAGGGGGCCGACACCGGGGAGCTGTTTTTT; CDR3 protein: CSVGQGADTGELFF
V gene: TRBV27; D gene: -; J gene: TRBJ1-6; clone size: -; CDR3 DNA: TGTGCCAGCAGTTTATGGGCGCGCTCCGATAATTCACCCCTCCACTTT; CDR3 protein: CASSLWARSDNSPLHF
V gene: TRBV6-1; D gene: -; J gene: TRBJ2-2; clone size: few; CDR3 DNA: TGTGCCAGCAGTGTACAGGTTAACACCGGGGAGCTGTTTTTT; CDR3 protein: CASSVQVNTGELFF
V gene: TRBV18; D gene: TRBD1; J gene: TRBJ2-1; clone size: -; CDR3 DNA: TGTGCCAGCTCACCCCGCCGGACAGGGGGTTACAATGAGCAGTTCTTC; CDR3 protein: CASSPRRTGGYNEQFF
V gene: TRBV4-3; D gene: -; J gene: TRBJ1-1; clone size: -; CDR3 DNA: TGCGCCAGCAGCCAAGGTCCACACATGAACACTGAAGCTTTCTTT; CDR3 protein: CASSQGPHMNTEAFF
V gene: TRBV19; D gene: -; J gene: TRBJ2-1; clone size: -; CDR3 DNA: TGTGCCAGTAGTTCTAGAGACAGGCTGTACAATGAGCAGTTCTTC; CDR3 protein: CASSSRDRLYNEQFF
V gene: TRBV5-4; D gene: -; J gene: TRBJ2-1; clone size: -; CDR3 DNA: TGTGCCAGCAGCCCCCGACAGGATGAGCAGTTCTTC; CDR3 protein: CASSPRQDEQFF
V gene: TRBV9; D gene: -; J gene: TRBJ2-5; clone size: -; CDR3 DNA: TGTGCCAGCAGCGTACGAGGGTTGGAGACCCAGTACTTC; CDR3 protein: CASSVRGLETQYF
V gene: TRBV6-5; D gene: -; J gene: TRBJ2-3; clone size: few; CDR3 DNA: TGTGCCAGCAGACCCTCCGCAGCAGATACGCAGTATTTT; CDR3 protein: CASRPSAADTQYF
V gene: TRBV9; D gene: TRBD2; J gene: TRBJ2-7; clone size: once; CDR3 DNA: TGTGCCAGCAGCGTAGGTAGCGGGGCGTCCTACGAGCAGTACTTC; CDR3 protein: CASSVGSGASYEQYF
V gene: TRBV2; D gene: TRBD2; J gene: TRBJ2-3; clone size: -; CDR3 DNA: TGTGCCAGCAAGAATATCCGGGGGGGCCTGACAGATACGCAGTATTTT; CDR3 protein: CASKNIRGGLTDTQYF
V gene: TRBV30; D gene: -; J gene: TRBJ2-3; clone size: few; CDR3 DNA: TGTGCCTGGAGTCCCGCGGGGCGAACCACAGATACGCAGTATTTT; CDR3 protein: CAWSPAGRTTDTQYF
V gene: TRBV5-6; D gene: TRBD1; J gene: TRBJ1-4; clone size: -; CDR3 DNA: TGTGCCAGCAGCTCCGTGACAGGGGGCGACTTTAATGAAAAACTGTTTTTT; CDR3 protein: CASSSVTGGDFNEKLFF
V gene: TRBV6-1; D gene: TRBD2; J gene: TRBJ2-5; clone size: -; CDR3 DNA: TGTGCCAGCATGCGACTAGCGGGCCGGGAGACCCAGTACTTC; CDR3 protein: CASMRLAGRETQYF
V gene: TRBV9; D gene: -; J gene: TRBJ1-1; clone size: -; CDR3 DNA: TGTGCCAGCAGCGTAGGAGGAGGAGGGACTGAAGCTTTCTTT; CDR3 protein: CASSVGGGGTEAFF
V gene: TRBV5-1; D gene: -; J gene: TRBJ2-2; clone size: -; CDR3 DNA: TGCGCCAGCAGCTTGGTACCCCAGGCGTCGAGTCCCGGGGAGCTGTTTTTT; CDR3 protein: CASSLVPQASSPGELFF
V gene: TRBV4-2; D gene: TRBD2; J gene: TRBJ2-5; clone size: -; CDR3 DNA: TGTGCCAGCAGCCAGCGGGGGGGTGGGACCCAGTACTTC; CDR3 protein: CASSQRGGGTQYF
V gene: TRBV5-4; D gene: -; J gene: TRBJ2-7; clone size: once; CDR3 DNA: TGTGCCAGCAGCTTGGACATTTTCTACGAGCAGTACTTC; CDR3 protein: CASSLDIFYEQYF
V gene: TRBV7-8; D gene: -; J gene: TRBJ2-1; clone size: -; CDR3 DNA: TGTGCCAGCAGCTTAGCGGAGGTCAATGAGCAGTTCTTC; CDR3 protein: CASSLAEVNEQFF
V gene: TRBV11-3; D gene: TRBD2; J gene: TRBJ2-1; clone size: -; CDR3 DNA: TGTGCCAGCAGCTTAGGAGGGGGACTAGCGGGGGGATGGAATGAGCAGTTCTTC; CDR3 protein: CASSLGGGLAGGWNEQFF
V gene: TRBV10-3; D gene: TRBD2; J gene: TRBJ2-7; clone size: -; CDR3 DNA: TGTACCATCAGCCTCTCGGGACTAGCGGGCTACGAGCAGTACTTC; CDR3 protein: CTISLSGLAGYEQYF
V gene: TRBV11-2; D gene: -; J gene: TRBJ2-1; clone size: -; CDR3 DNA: TGTGCCAGCAGCGCTCATCCGGACTTTTCGGATGAGCAGTTCTTC; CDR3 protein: CASSAHPDFSDEQFF
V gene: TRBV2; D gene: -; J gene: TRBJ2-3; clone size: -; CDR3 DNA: TGTGCCAGCAGGACACGCACAGATACGCAGTATTTT; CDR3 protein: CASRTRTDTQYF
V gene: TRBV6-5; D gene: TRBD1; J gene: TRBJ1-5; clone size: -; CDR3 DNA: TGTGCCAGCAGGCCCGGGACAGGGGGCTACCAGCCCCAGCATTTT; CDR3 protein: CASRPGTGGYQPQHF
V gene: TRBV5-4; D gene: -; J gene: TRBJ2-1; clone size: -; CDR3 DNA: TGTGCCAGCAGCCCTCAACTCAGGGATGATGAGCAGTTCTTC; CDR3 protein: CASSPQLRDDEQFF
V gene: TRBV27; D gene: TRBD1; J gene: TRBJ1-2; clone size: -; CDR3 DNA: TGTGCCAGCAGTTTAACCGGGACAGGGACCTATGGCTACACCTTC; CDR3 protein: CASSLTGTGTYGYTF
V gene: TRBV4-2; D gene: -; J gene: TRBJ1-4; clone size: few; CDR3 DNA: TGTGCCAGCAGCTATCGGGACTTGGATGAAAAACTGTTTTTT; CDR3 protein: CASSYRDLDEKLFF
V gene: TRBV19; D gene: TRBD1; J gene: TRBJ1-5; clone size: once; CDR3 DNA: TGTGCCAGTAGTACTCGGGGCAGGGGGGATAGCAATCAGCCCCAGCATTTT; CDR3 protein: CASSTRGRGDSNQPQHF
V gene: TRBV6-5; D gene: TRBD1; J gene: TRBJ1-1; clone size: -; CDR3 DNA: TGTGCCAGCAGTTGGGACAGGGGGAACACTGAAGCTTTCTTT; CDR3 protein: CASSWDRGNTEAFF
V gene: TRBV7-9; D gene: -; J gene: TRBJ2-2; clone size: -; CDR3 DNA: TGTGCCAGCAGCCCGACTAGATTATCCGGGGAGCTGTTTTTT; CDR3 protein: CASSPTRLSGELFF
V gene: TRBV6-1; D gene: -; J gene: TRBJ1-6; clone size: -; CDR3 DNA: TGTGCCAGCAGGTCAGGGTCACCCCTCCACTTT; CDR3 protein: CASRSGSPLHF
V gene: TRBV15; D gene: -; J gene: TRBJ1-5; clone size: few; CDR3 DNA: TGTGCCACCAGCAGAGGGGGCCCCGATCAGCCCCAGCATTTT; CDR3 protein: CATSRGGPDQPQHF
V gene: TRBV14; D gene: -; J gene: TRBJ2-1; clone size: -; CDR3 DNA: TGTGCCAGCAGCCAAGAATATGGGAGTAGGCCGTGGGGTCCTGATTACAATGAGCAGTTCTTC; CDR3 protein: CASSQEYGSRPWGPDYNEQFF